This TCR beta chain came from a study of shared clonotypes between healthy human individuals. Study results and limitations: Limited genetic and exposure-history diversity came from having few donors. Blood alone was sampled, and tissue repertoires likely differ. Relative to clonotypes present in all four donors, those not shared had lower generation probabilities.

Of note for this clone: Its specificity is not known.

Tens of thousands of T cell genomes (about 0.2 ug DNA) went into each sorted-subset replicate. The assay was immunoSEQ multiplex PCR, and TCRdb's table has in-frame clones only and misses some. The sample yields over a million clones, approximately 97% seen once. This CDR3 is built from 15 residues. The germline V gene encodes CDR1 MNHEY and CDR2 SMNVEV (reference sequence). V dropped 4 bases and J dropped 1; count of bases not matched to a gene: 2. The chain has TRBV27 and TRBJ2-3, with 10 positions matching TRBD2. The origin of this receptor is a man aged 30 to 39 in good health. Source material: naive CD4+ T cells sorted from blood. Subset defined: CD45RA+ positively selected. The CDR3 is CASSSSGSRTDTQYF. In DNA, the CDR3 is TGTGCCAGCAGTTCTAGCGGGAGTCGCACAGATACGCAGTATTTT.